This T cell receptor beta chain was captured in a study of blood T cells in healthy people across ages. Findings of the study overall: Across the age range, TCR beta diversity per million T cells fell in a roughly linear way. Comparison with aged donors showed that long-lived donors had more naive CD4+ cells and higher diversity.

There were at least 5 micrograms of total RNA extracted from every sample. Germline V lookup: CDR1 DFQATT, CDR2 SNEGSKA (reference sequence). V lost 5 bases to trimming and J lost 3 bases; unmatched junction nucleotides: 6. The CDR3 length is 13 residues. Points on this clonotype: No antigen is known for it.

Through a sample-barcoded 5' primer and a J-beta primer mix, a second PCR was run for roughly 7 to 11 cycles. TCRdb itself ran the 5' RACE reads through MiXCR, one entry per CDR3 protein. The sample carries around 1,600,000 distinct CDR3 sequences, approximately 39% recorded once. The source material was blood. The chain is built from TRBV20-1 and TRBJ1-2; 7 bases align to TRBD1. The receptor was isolated from a woman aged 18-30 years in good health. This CDR3 reads CSALGQEDYGYTF. As DNA, the CDR3 is TGCAGTGCTCTCGGACAGGAGGACTATGGCTACACCTTC.